This T cell receptor (beta chain) was profiled in a study of blood T cell repertoires in COVID-19. Study summary: T cells, B-cell-depleted T cells, or PBMCs provided the cDNA or gDNA that served as material.

Cohorts were assigned according to the clinical history that participants reported. V was pared by 7 bases and J by 9 bases, with 11 bases of the junction left unmatched. This CDR3 spans 13 amino acids. Germline CDR1 and CDR2: SNHLY and FYNNEI. Only in-frame clones appear in the TCRdb table, and some are missing; sequencing was by immunoSEQ multiplex PCR. The data contain about 220,000 clones, more than 80% of them singletons. The chain combines TRBV2 with TRBJ2-7; 8 bases align to TRBD1. This TCR came from a woman aged 18-29 years in a cohort exposed to, infected with or recovered from COVID-19 (not recorded which). The sequencing input was PBMCs or T cells enriched from blood (not recorded which). CDR3 residues: CASTPGQETRQYF. As DNA, the CDR3 is TGTGCCAGCACCCCGGGACAGGAGACAAGGCAGTACTTC.